A selection of T cell receptor beta chains follows, all from one sample in a study of neurological immune-mediated disorders. TCRdb re-analysed the 5' RACE reads in MiXCR, keeping a single row per CDR3 protein. There are around 47,000 distinct CDR3 sequences in the sample; about a fifth occur only once, and about 4.7% lies in the top ten. Sequenced input: PBMCs. These TCRs come from a man aged 55 to 69 with HTLV-1-associated myelopathy (HAM/TSP). CDR3s include the opening cysteine and the closing phenylalanine or tryptophan. Fields, in order: J gene, D gene, V gene, clone size, CDR3 protein, CDR3 DNA. D genes are given only for firm matches. Some rows have no size entry. The others give once, few or many, or a class for an expanded clone.

TRBJ2-1 - TRBV6-6 many CASTQANEQFF TGTGCCAGCACACAGGCCAATGAGCAGTTCTTC
TRBJ1-1 - TRBV3-1 many CASSQVSRARNTEAFF TGTGCCAGCAGCCAAGTGTCCCGGGCTCGGAACACTGAAGCTTTCTTT
TRBJ2-3 - TRBV5-1 many CASSSSAPSDTQYF TGCGCCAGCAGTTCGTCGGCACCCTCAGATACGCAGTATTTT
TRBJ2-3 TRBD2 TRBV5-1 - CASSSAGTSGNTDTQYF TGCGCCAGCAGCAGCGCCGGGACTAGCGGAAACACAGATACGCAGTATTTT
TRBJ2-1 TRBD2 TRBV5-1 many CASSPEGTSGYNEQFF TGCGCCAGCAGCCCGGAGGGGACTAGCGGTTACAATGAGCAGTTCTTC
TRBJ2-6 - TRBV11-1 many CASSLQGRGLSGANVLTF TGTGCCAGCAGCTTACAGGGAAGAGGACTTTCTGGGGCCAACGTCCTGACTTTC
TRBJ2-1 - TRBV7-3 - CASSVQQGEQFF TGTGCCAGCAGCGTCCAGCAGGGTGAGCAGTTCTTC
TRBJ2-6 TRBD2 TRBV4-3 - CASSRASGGSGANVLTF TGCGCCAGCAGTCGGGCTAGCGGGGGGAGCGGGGCCAACGTCCTGACTTTC
TRBJ2-3 - TRBV6-2/TRBV6-3 many CASNSRGSTDTQYF TGTGCCAGCAACTCTAGAGGATCCACAGATACGCAGTATTTT
TRBJ2-3 - TRBV7-6 many CASSKEPGLVTDTQYF TGTGCCAGCAGCAAAGAACCGGGGCTCGTCACAGATACGCAGTATTTT
TRBJ2-1 - TRBV7-8 many CASSSIRSVNEQFF TGTGCCAGCAGCTCGATCCGTAGCGTGAATGAGCAGTTCTTC
TRBJ2-5 - TRBV12-3/TRBV12-4 many CASSPRTEQETQYF TGTGCCAGCAGTCCCCGGACGGAGCAAGAGACCCAGTACTTC
TRBJ2-6 - TRBV5-1 - CASSLQNSGANVLTF TGCGCCAGCAGCCTCCAGAACTCTGGGGCCAACGTCCTGACTTTC
TRBJ1-1 - TRBV25-1 many CASSSRTAGAEAFF TGTGCCAGCAGTTCCCGGACAGCTGGGGCTGAAGCTTTCTTT
TRBJ2-7 TRBD2 TRBV10-3 many CAIMAGGPDEQYF TGTGCCATCATGGCGGGAGGGCCGGATGAGCAGTACTTC
TRBJ1-2 TRBD1 TRBV5-1 many CASSPGQGPSNYGYTF TGCGCCAGCAGCCCGGGACAGGGGCCTTCTAACTATGGCTACACCTTC
TRBJ2-7 - TRBV5-1 - CASRGDGPEQYF TGCGCCAGCAGGGGAGACGGACCAGAGCAGTACTTC
TRBJ1-6 - TRBV4-1 - CASSQEGGFYNSPLHF TGCGCCAGCAGCCAAGAGGGCGGTTTCTATAATTCACCCCTCCACTTT
TRBJ1-3 - TRBV5-1 many CASSLGPRQTFSGNTIYF TGCGCCAGCAGCTTGGGGCCCCGACAGACATTCTCTGGAAACACCATATATTTT
TRBJ2-1 TRBD2 TRBV6-1 many CASTTGTSGVNEQFF TGTGCCAGCACCACCGGGACTAGCGGCGTAAATGAGCAGTTCTTC
TRBJ2-6 TRBD1 TRBV6-5 many CASSSDRGLAGANVLTF TGTGCCAGCAGTTCGGACAGGGGGCTCGCTGGGGCCAACGTCCTGACTTTC
TRBJ1-2 - TRBV3-1 many CASSLVGREKVHGYTF TGTGCCAGCAGCCTAGTTGGCAGGGAGAAAGTCCATGGCTACACCTTC
TRBJ1-4 TRBD1 TRBV5-8 many CASSLGGGGLTNEKLFF TGTGCCAGCAGCTTGGGCGGAGGGGGCTTAACTAATGAAAAACTGTTTTTT
TRBJ1-4 - TRBV4-1 many CASGRTSTNEKLFF TGCGCCAGCGGGCGGACGTCAACTAATGAAAAACTGTTTTTT
TRBJ2-1 TRBD1 TRBV10-2 many CASDRGGGNEQFF TGCGCCAGCGACAGGGGGGGAGGGAATGAGCAGTTCTTC
TRBJ2-3 - TRBV6-5 many CASKPRLVATLKDTQYF TGTGCCAGCAAACCCCGACTAGTAGCGACCCTAAAAGATACGCAGTATTTT
TRBJ1-2 - TRBV9 many CASSTDKPGQPSYTF TGTGCCAGCAGCACCGATAAGCCGGGACAACCGAGCTACACCTTC
TRBJ1-1 - TRBV12-3/TRBV12-4 - CASTLRNTEAFF TGTGCCAGCACCCTCCGTAACACTGAAGCTTTCTTT
TRBJ2-3 TRBD2 TRBV5-1 - CASSLVLAGTDTQYF TGCGCCAGCAGCTTGGTACTAGCGGGTACAGATACGCAGTATTTT
TRBJ1-1 - TRBV14 many CASSQERLGPRGTEAFF TGTGCCAGCAGCCAAGAGAGGCTGGGGCCTAGAGGAACTGAAGCTTTCTTT
TRBJ1-2 TRBD1 TRBV9 - CASSPDTGVVNYGYTF TGTGCCAGCAGCCCAGACACAGGGGTGGTTAACTATGGCTACACCTTC
TRBJ2-1 TRBD2 TRBV6-5 many CASSYSFGGRAYNEQFF TGTGCCAGCAGTTACTCGTTCGGCGGGAGGGCTTACAATGAGCAGTTCTTC
TRBJ2-7 TRBD1 TRBV7-9 many CASSTSGTGAYEQYF TGTGCCAGCAGCACCTCCGGGACAGGAGCCTACGAGCAGTACTTC
TRBJ1-2 TRBD1 TRBV29-1 medium-sized CSVAVEENRDRGGGYTF TGCAGCGTTGCCGTCGAGGAGAACCGGGACAGGGGTGGTGGCTACACCTTC
TRBJ2-5 TRBD2 TRBV20-1 many CSARDATSGGAWEETQYF TGCAGTGCTAGAGATGCGACTAGCGGGGGAGCGTGGGAAGAGACCCAGTACTTC
TRBJ1-1 - TRBV4-1 many CASSPRAGNTEAFF TGCGCCAGCAGCCCCCGGGCAGGGAACACTGAAGCTTTCTTT
TRBJ2-1 TRBD2 TRBV12-3/TRBV12-4 - CASSEAGGLGNEQFF TGTGCCAGCAGTGAAGCGGGGGGCTTGGGGAATGAGCAGTTCTTC
TRBJ2-1 TRBD2 TRBV28 many CASSPQLAGVSNEQFF TGTGCCAGCAGTCCCCAACTAGCGGGAGTTTCCAATGAGCAGTTCTTC
TRBJ2-5 - TRBV5-1 - CASCGLAQETQYF TGCGCCAGCTGTGGTCTGGCTCAAGAGACCCAGTACTTC
TRBJ2-2 TRBD1 TRBV7-2 many CASSRQGSEPGELFF TGTGCCAGCAGCCGACAGGGTAGCGAGCCCGGGGAGCTGTTTTTT
TRBJ2-1 TRBD1 TRBV5-6 many CASSVGQGPYNEQFF TGTGCCAGCAGCGTGGGACAGGGCCCCTACAATGAGCAGTTCTTC
TRBJ2-5 - TRBV5-1 many CASSWSGAKETQYF TGCGCCAGCAGCTGGTCGGGAGCTAAAGAGACCCAGTACTTC
TRBJ2-1 TRBD2 TRBV27 many CASSSKLAGMRNEQFF TGTGCCAGCAGTTCCAAACTAGCGGGAATGAGGAATGAGCAGTTCTTC
TRBJ2-1 TRBD2 TRBV2 - CASRATGTSPFF TGTGCCAGCAGAGCCACCGGGACTAGCCCGTTCTTC
TRBJ2-2 TRBD2 TRBV12-3/TRBV12-4 many CASSPRTSGHTGELFF TGTGCCAGCAGTCCTCGGACTAGCGGGCACACCGGGGAGCTGTTTTTT
TRBJ1-4 - TRBV20-1 many CSARVTGSLNEKLFF TGCAGTGCTAGAGTAACCGGGTCGCTAAATGAAAAACTGTTTTTT
TRBJ1-5 - TRBV21-1 many CASSKGLREGFQPQHF TGTGCCAGCAGCAAGGGTCTCCGTGAGGGGTTTCAGCCCCAGCATTTT
TRBJ2-7 TRBD1 TRBV10-2 many CASKLARGLRGYEQYF TGCGCCAGCAAACTAGCCAGGGGGCTAAGGGGTTACGAGCAGTACTTC